This T cell receptor (beta chain) was documented in a study of identical twins. Through template switching, a universal primer site was introduced, and the cDNA contained unique molecular identifiers. Each CDR3 protein is one row after TCRdb ran MiXCR on the 5' RACE reads. The sample has 500,000 to 650,000 distinct CDR3 sequences, just over 7% seen once; the top ten hold 1.5% to 2%. Every one of the donors was a healthy Caucasian. This clonotype was seen repeatedly, ten times or more. In addition, the sample was reused for a study of yellow fever vaccine responses in identical twins.

The sequencing input was PBMCs. This sequence originates from a woman aged 18-35 years in good health.

The CDR3 bases are TGTGCCAGCAGTCCCATAAGCTTGACCGGGACTAGCGGGAGGAGGGGCAATGAGCAGTTCTTC. The encoded protein is CASSPISLTGTSGRRGNEQFF. The chain combines TRBV6-2 or TRBV6-3 with TRBJ2-1, with 15 bases aligning to TRBD2. In germline, CDR1 is MNHEY, CDR2 SVGEGT. The J segment lost 6 bases and the V segment lost 5 bases, leaving 20 bases of the junction unmatched. The CDR3 spans 21 residues.